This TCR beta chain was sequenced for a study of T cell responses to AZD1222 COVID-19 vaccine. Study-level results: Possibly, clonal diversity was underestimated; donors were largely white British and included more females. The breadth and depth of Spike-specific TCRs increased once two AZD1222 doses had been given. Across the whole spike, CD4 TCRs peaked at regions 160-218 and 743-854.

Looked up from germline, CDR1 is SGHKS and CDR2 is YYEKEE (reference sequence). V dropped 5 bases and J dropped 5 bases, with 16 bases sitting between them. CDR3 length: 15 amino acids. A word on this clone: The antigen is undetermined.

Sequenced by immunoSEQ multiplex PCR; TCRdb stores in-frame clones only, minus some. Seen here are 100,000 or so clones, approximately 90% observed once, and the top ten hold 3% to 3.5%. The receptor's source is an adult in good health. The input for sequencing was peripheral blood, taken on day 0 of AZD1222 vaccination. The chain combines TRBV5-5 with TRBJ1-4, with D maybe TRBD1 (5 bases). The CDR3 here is CASSQRGTENEKLFF. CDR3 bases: TGTGCCAGCAGTCAGCGGGGGACGGAGAATGAAAAACTGTTTTTT.